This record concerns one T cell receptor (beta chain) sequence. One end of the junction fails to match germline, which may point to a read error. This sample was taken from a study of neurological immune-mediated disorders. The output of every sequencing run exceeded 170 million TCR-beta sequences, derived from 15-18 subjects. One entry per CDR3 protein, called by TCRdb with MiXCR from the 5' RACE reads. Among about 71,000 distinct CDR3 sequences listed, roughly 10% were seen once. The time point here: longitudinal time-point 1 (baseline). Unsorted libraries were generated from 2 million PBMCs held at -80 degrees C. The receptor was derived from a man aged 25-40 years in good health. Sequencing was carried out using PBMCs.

CDR3 region: CASSYKGLAGANNGQFF. The CDR3 region has the DNA TGTGCCAGCAGCTATAAGGGACTAGCAGGAGCCAACAATGGGCAGTTCTTC. The rearrangement joins TRBV11-2 to TRBJ2-1; 9 bases line up with TRBD2. The CDR3 has 17 amino acids. Per the germline V gene, CDR1 is SGHAT and CDR2 is FQNNGV.